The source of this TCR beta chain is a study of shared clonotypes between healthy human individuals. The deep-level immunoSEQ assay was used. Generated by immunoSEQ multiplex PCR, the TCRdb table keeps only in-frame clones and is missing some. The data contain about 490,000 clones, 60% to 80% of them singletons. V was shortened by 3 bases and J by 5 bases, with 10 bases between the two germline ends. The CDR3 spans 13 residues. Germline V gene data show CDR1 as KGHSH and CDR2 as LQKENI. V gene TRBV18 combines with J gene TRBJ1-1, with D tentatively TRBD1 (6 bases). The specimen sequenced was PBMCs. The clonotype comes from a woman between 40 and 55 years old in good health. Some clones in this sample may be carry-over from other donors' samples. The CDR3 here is CASSPEGGTEAFF. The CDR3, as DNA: TGTGCCAGCTCACCTGAGGGGGGAACTGAAGCTTTCTTT.